This TCR beta chain was recorded in a study of identical twins. This clonotype was counted ten times or more. TCRdb reprocessed the 5' RACE reads via MiXCR and lists one record per CDR3 protein. The sample consists of 120,000 to 150,000 distinct CDR3 sequences, around 3.5% of them appearing once. The CDR3 sequence is 12 residues long. Per germline, CDR1 SQVTM and CDR2 ANQGSEA. The V end lost 5 bases, the J end lost 1 base, and 8 bases lay between the germline ends. Material for sequencing was memory T cells sorted from blood. The sequence derives from a man between 18 and 29 years old in good health. The J gene is TRBJ1-1, the V gene TRBV29-1; D perhaps matches TRBD1 (6 bases). In DNA form, the CDR3 reads TGCAGCGTTCCGGGACAGAACACTGAAGCTTTCTTT. Translating gives CSVPGQNTEAFF.